The 19 T cell receptor beta chains below were found in one sample sequenced in a study of CD8+ T cells in alopecia areata. RNA extraction and reverse transcription yielded cDNA as sequencing template. Using immunoSEQ multiplex PCR, the repertoire was profiled, and TCRdb retains in-frame clones only, with some absent. The data show some 120,000 clones, roughly 58% seen once. The specimen was CD4+ T cells sorted from blood, collected at week 0. Source of these receptors: a human donor with alopecia areata.

This clone was observed a few times. The CDR3 region is CASSQDRRGGGASNYGYTF. CDR3 coding DNA: TGTGCCAGCAGCCAAGATCGTCGAGGAGGGGGCGCTTCTAACTATGGCTACACCTTC. The rearrangement links TRBV4-2 to TRBJ1-2; 7 nucleotides line up with TRBD1. J was trimmed by 0 bases and V by 0 bases; bases with no gene match: 13. The CDR3 runs to 19 residues. Looked up from germline, CDR1 is LGHNA and CDR2 is YNFKEQ.

The genes are TRBV7-6 and TRBJ2-6; TRBD1 matches 7 bases. Trimming at V came to 5 bases and at J to 1 base, leaving 5 bases not matched to a gene. Germline CDR1 and CDR2: SGHVS and FNYEAQ. The CDR3 has 16 residues. The CDR3 reads CASSPKTGSGANVLTF. The CDR3 nucleotides are TGTGCCAGCAGCCCCAAGACAGGGTCTGGGGCCAACGTCCTGACTTTC.

V gene TRBV25-1 combines with J gene TRBJ2-7; D perhaps matches TRBD1 (6 bases). Germline CDR1 MGHDK, CDR2 SYGVNS. This CDR3 comprises 13 residues. V lost 2 bases to trimming and J lost 3 bases, with 8 bases between them. Here the CDR3 DNA reads TGTGCCAGCAGTGAACAGGGGATCTACGAGCAGTACTTC. This translates into CASSEQGIYEQYF.

This chain links TRBV5-1 with TRBJ2-7, with TRBD2 identical over 15 bases. Germline lookup yields CDR1 SGHRS and CDR2 YFSETQ. The V gene end was trimmed by 4 bases and the J gene end by 0 bases; junction bases not matched to a gene: 14. This CDR3 region has 20 residues. The CDR3: CASSVTGTSGRWVTSYEQYF. The CDR3 DNA is TGCGCCAGCAGCGTAACCGGGACTAGCGGGAGGTGGGTGACCTCCTACGAGCAGTACTTC.

As concerns this clone: The junction does not match germline at one end; this may be a read error. The chain couples TRBV9 to TRBJ1-1; perhaps TRBD1 as D (6 bases). The length of the CDR3 is 13 residues. Looked up from germline, CDR1 is SGDLS and CDR2 is YYNGEE. CDR3 DNA sequence: TGTGCCAGCAGCGTAGTAGGGGGGCAGCGCCTTAGCTTT. It is translated as CASSVVGGQRLSF.

This chain uses TRBV4-1 with TRBJ2-5; 10 nucleotides match TRBD1. The CDR3 is made up of 15 amino acids. Trimming took 3 bases from V and 5 from J; bases not matched to a gene: 6. Germline V gene sequence: CDR1 MGHRA, CDR2 YSYEKL. CDR3 DNA sequence: TGCGCCAGCAGCCAGGGGACAGGGGAGTGGGAGACCCAGTACTTC. Translated, it gives CASSQGTGEWETQYF.

This clone was found once. The chain combines TRBV6-5 with TRBJ2-7, with D possibly TRBD1 on 6 matching bases. This CDR3 has 16 residues. Germline lookup yields CDR1 MNHEY and CDR2 SVGAGI. Trimming stripped 4 bases from V and 2 bases from J, with 18 bases between. DNA for the CDR3: TGTGCCAGCAGTTCACCCGGGGCAGGGGCCCCCTACGAGCAGTACTTC. It encodes CASSSPGAGAPYEQYF.

The V gene is TRBV19, the J gene TRBJ2-5, with TRBD1 as a possible D gene (6 bases). The CDR3 spans 14 residues. The germline gives CDR1 LNHDA, CDR2 SQIVND (reference sequence). Trimming removed 3 bases at V and 2 bases at J, with 10 bases between. In DNA form, the CDR3 reads TGTGCCAGTAGTATTGGGGACATTCAAGAGACCCAGTACTTC. Translated: CASSIGDIQETQYF.

V usage is TRBV9 and J usage is TRBJ2-3; a weak D match, TRBD2 (6 bases). V lost 3 bases and J 4 bases, leaving 9 bases between the germline ends. The CDR3 totals 13 residues. Germline values: CDR1 SGDLS, CDR2 YYNGEE. The CDR3 bases are TGTGCCAGCAGCGGGGGGGAAGCAGATACGCAGTATTTT. Its protein is CASSGGEADTQYF.

J is TRBJ2-7 and V is TRBV7-6, with 7 bases matching TRBD1. Germline values: CDR1 SGHVS, CDR2 FNYEAQ. The CDR3 loop spans 14 amino acids. V was clipped by 1 base and J by 6 bases; unmatched bases: 6. CDR3 nucleotides: TGTGCCAGCAGCTTAGGGGACAGAGGAACCGAGCAGTACTTC. Translating it yields CASSLGDRGTEQYF.

The V call is TRBV18, the J call TRBJ1-1; TRBD1 aligns across 9 bases. After removal of 6 bases from V and 0 bases from J, the junction contained 8 bases not matched to a gene. The CDR3 loop spans 16 amino acids. The germline gives CDR1 KGHSH, CDR2 LQKENI. CDR3 coding DNA: TGTGCCAGCTCCCTGGGGACAGGGATATTGAACACTGAAGCTTTCTTT. It encodes CASSLGTGILNTEAFF. Filled out from reference TRBV18 and TRBJ1-1, the complete variable domain reads NAGVMQNPRHLVRRRGQEARLRCSPMKGHSHVYWYRQLPEEGLKFMVYLQKENIIDESGMPKERFSAEFPKEGPSILRIQQVVRGDSAAYFCASSLGTGILNTEAFFGQGTRLTVV.

This rearrangement joins TRBV2 to TRBJ2-2; D gene uncertain. CDR3 length: 13 residues. V gave up 8 bases and J gave up 5 bases, with 12 bases separating them. CDR1 SNHLY and CDR2 FYNNEI come from the germline V gene. CDR3 bases: TGTGCCAGCGGTACTCCTGAGACCGGGGAGCTGTTTTTT. It encodes CASGTPETGELFF.

The V and J genes are TRBV7-9 and TRBJ2-7; TRBD2 is a possible D gene (5 bases). CDR1 is SEHNR and CDR2 is FQNEAQ in the germline V gene (reference sequence). CDR3 length: 12 residues. The V end lost 5 bases, the J end lost 6 bases, and 11 bases lay between the germline ends. This CDR3 is CASSIEEAEQYF. Here the CDR3 DNA reads TGTGCCAGCAGCATTGAGGAGGCCGAGCAGTACTTC.

V gene TRBV5-1 combines with J gene TRBJ2-1; possibly TRBD2 for D (5 bases). V was trimmed by 0 bases and J by 5 bases, leaving 12 bases between them. This CDR3 comprises 15 residues. Germline V gene lookup returns CDR1 SGHRS and CDR2 YFSETQ. The CDR3 sequence: CASSLGLSTNNEQFF. The CDR3 DNA reads TGCGCCAGCAGCTTGGGCCTGTCGACTAACAATGAGCAGTTCTTC.

The V and J genes are TRBV7-9 and TRBJ2-3, with 7 bases aligning to TRBD1. This CDR3 comprises 15 residues. Germline V gene data show CDR1 as SEHNR and CDR2 as FQNEAQ (reference sequence). The J segment lost 2 bases and the V segment lost 5 bases, leaving 7 bases of the junction unmatched. The CDR3 DNA is TGTGCCAGCAGCCCCCGACAGGGATCCACAGATACGCAGTATTTT. It is translated as CASSPRQGSTDTQYF.

The rearrangement links TRBV6-6 to TRBJ2-7; D is unresolved. Germline V gene sequence: CDR1 MNHNY, CDR2 SVGAGI (reference sequence). V lost 0 bases and J 5 bases, leaving 8 bases between the germline ends. CDR3 size: 13 residues. CDR3 sequence: CASSYSRVNEQYF. CDR3 DNA sequence: TGTGCCAGCAGTTACTCGAGAGTAAACGAGCAGTACTTC.

The chain carries TRBV4-1 and TRBJ2-3; 12 bases match TRBD2. J gave up 6 bases and V 4 bases, and 5 bases lay outside the gene matches. Germline lookup yields CDR1 MGHRA and CDR2 YSYEKL. This CDR3 has 15 residues. For the CDR3, the DNA is TGCGCCAGCAGCCCGACTAGCGGGAGCGGGGATACGCAGTATTTT. Its translation: CASSPTSGSGDTQYF.

This chain uses TRBV25-1 with TRBJ2-2; 10 bases align to TRBD2. CDR1 and CDR2 (germline): MGHDK, SYGVNS. CDR3 length: 15 amino acids. J was trimmed by 5 bases and V by 4 bases; bases with no gene match: 4. The CDR3 reads CASSVTSGATGELFF. The DNA of the CDR3 is TGTGCCAGCAGTGTTACTAGCGGGGCTACCGGGGAGCTGTTTTTT.

The genes are TRBV6-5 and TRBJ2-7, with unresolved D. V lost 6 bases and J 4 bases, leaving 10 bases between the germline ends. Germline assignment: CDR1 MNHEY and CDR2 SVGAGI. The CDR3 has 12 residues. The CDR3 sequence is CASSPSGYEQYF. DNA of the CDR3: TGTGCCAGCAGCCCCAGTGGGTACGAGCAGTACTTC.